This T cell receptor beta chain is drawn from a study of cytomegalovirus exposure and HLA in healthy donors (dated by TCRdb to about 2017). Context from the whole study: A later analysis indicated that the roughly 120 validation repertoires were generated on the platform also employed for the 666 repertoires of the first cohort. The aim of the study was to test whether cataloging public T cell receptors could identify signatures of past pathogen exposure. In addition to the first cohort of several hundred subjects, a separate validation cohort of over 90 different subjects was used. To predict cytomegalovirus infection status, the study brought together high-throughput TCR immunosequencing, statistical association of individual TCRs with disease status, and machine learning. What the work shows at the level of the full study, not this receptor alone: In a later analysis, TCRs clustered in the first cohort were found to also tend to co-occur in the roughly 120 validation repertoires, with 94% of cluster scores above 0. In vitro tests confirmed that a few of the cytomegalovirus-associated TCR beta chains recognize cytomegalovirus antigens. Most TCR sequences were seen in very few donors, while some public TCRs were found in many individuals. The authors suggested that the approach could potentially be extended to other disease states and immunological phenotypes. A later analysis had no HLA typing for the validation cohort, so co-occurrence there was scored across all 120 or so repertoires. The classifier was reported to diagnose cytomegalovirus status with high specificity and sensitivity in both the original and validation cohorts. In the study, approximately 160 TCR beta chains were listed as associated with cytomegalovirus.

The junction carries 11 bases between V and J, which are trimmed by 7 bases and 4 bases respectively. The CDR3 contains 12 residues, cysteine and phenylalanine counted. Kept here is only the CDR3 DNA, which spans 36 bases and is read in frame from base 1. Looking up the germline V gene yields CDR1 SNHLY and CDR2 FYNNEI. Preparation of the library involved the immunoSEQ multiplex PCR assay. Turning to the authors' computational methods: A statistical classification framework was built for diagnosing cytomegalovirus status from the catalog of TCR beta chain sequences. TCRdb limited this immuneACCESS table to in-frame rearrangements with V and J called. A share of clones is missing; checked studies link under half to unresolved V genes, and the rest is unexplained. V and J calls and clone size follow that table, whereas D and trimming were derived from the DNA. This sample is represented by about 140,000 clones; 94% of them were singletons. The ten largest account for over 1.5% of the sample.

The donors were included in the validation cohort of 120 subjects, a group kept apart from the roughly 700-subject first cohort. A word on this clone: Its antigen is still unknown. Within one base of it there is no much larger clone, and no base qualities were kept.

The sequence was collected from a man aged 18 to 30 in good health and CMV-seropositive. The sample consisted of PBMCs. This receptor chain uses TRBV2 and TRBJ2-7; a tentative D call is TRBD2 (6 bases match). The nucleotides are TGTGCCAGCACGGGACTTTGGTACGAGCAGTACTTC. Its translation is CASTGLWYEQYF.